This T cell receptor beta chain stems from a study of blood T cell repertoires in COVID-19. Trimming cost V 5 bases and J 5 bases, with 16 bases left between them. CDR1 is SQVTM and CDR2 is ANQGSEA in the germline V gene. The CDR3 is 14 residues long. In the study's own analysis: Cell counts per sample came from amplifying reference gene primers. Generated by immunoSEQ multiplex PCR, the TCRdb table keeps only in-frame clones and is missing some. D and trimming were read from the DNA, whereas the V and J calls and clone size are those reported in that table. The data hold about 150,000 clones, with approximately 80% observed a single time.

The receptor's source is a woman between 50 and 59 years old with acute or convalescent COVID-19. V is TRBV29-1 and J is TRBJ2-1; no definite D call. Sample: peripheral blood. CDR3 region: CSVRRQERHNEQFF. In DNA form, the CDR3 reads TGCAGCGTTCGCCGGCAGGAACGTCACAATGAGCAGTTCTTC.